The rows below give T cell receptor beta chains drawn from one sample of a study of post-analysis software for immune sequencing data. TCRdb analysed the PCR reads with MiXCR anew, one entry per CDR3 protein. This sample has roughly 540,000 distinct CDR3 sequences, with roughly 34% found just once. Material for sequencing was blood. The receptors shown here come from a girl between 2 and 17 years old with multiple sclerosis. Both conserved end residues are part of each CDR3. D genes are given only for firm matches. Only some rows state a clone size, as once, few, many or a class for expanded clones.

D | J | V | size | CDR3 | DNA
TRBD2 | TRBJ2-5 | TRBV7-2 | . | CASSVTRGRGGQETQYF | TGTGCCAGCAGCGTTACTCGGGGGCGGGGGGGCCAAGAGACCCAGTACTTC
. | TRBJ2-1 | TRBV11-2 | . | CASSPRAHTYNEQFF | TGTGCCAGCAGCCCCAGGGCACACACCTACAATGAGCAGTTCTTC
. | TRBJ2-2 | TRBV29-1 | . | CSVVLIGAGELFF | TGCAGCGTGGTCCTGATAGGCGCCGGGGAGCTGTTTTTT
TRBD1 | TRBJ1-6 | TRBV5-1 | few | CASSILGQGGNSPLHF | TGCGCCAGCAGCATCCTCGGACAGGGTGGGAATTCACCCCTCCACTTT
TRBD2 | TRBJ2-5 | TRBV27 | few | CASSTSGGALETQYF | TGTGCCAGTTCCACTAGCGGGGGGGCCTTAGAGACCCAGTACTTC
TRBD2 | TRBJ2-2 | TRBV10-1 | . | CASSEQTSGTGELFF | TGCGCCAGCAGTGAACAAACTAGCGGCACCGGGGAGCTGTTTTTT
. | TRBJ2-1 | TRBV5-1 | . | CASSPFGSGFSYNEQFF | TGCGCCAGCAGCCCATTCGGAAGCGGGTTCTCCTACAATGAGCAGTTCTTC
. | TRBJ2-3 | TRBV4-2 | few | CASSQVVHLGSTDTQYF | TGTGCCAGCAGCCAAGTAGTCCACCTGGGTTCCACAGATACGCAGTATTTT
. | TRBJ1-1 | TRBV7-9 | . | CASSSLVLNTEAFF | TGTGCCAGCAGCTCCTTGGTTTTGAACACTGAAGCTTTCTTT
. | TRBJ2-7 | TRBV12-3/TRBV12-4 | . | CASTHFTGSQRQAKTYEQYF | TGTGCCAGCACCCACTTCACCGGCTCCCAGAGACAGGCGAAAACCTACGAGCAGTACTTC
. | TRBJ2-2 | TRBV12-3/TRBV12-4 | . | CASSLEATPARTGELFF | TGTGCCAGCAGTTTAGAGGCGACCCCAGCAAGAACCGGGGAGCTGTTTTTT
TRBD2 | TRBJ2-3 | TRBV13 | few | CASSRRTRGTSTDTQYF | TGTGCCAGCAGCAGGAGGACTAGAGGAACTAGCACAGATACGCAGTATTTT
. | TRBJ2-7 | TRBV6-2/TRBV6-3 | . | CARGRRTYEQYF | TGTGCCAGGGGCAGGCGCACCTACGAGCAGTACTTC
. | TRBJ1-2 | TRBV6-5 | . | CASSQRANYGYTF | TGTGCCAGCAGCCAGCGGGCTAACTATGGCTACACCTTC
. | TRBJ2-4 | TRBV7-9 | . | CASSLMSGARRDIQYF | TGTGCCAGCAGCTTAATGTCGGGGGCCAGGCGAGACATTCAGTACTTC